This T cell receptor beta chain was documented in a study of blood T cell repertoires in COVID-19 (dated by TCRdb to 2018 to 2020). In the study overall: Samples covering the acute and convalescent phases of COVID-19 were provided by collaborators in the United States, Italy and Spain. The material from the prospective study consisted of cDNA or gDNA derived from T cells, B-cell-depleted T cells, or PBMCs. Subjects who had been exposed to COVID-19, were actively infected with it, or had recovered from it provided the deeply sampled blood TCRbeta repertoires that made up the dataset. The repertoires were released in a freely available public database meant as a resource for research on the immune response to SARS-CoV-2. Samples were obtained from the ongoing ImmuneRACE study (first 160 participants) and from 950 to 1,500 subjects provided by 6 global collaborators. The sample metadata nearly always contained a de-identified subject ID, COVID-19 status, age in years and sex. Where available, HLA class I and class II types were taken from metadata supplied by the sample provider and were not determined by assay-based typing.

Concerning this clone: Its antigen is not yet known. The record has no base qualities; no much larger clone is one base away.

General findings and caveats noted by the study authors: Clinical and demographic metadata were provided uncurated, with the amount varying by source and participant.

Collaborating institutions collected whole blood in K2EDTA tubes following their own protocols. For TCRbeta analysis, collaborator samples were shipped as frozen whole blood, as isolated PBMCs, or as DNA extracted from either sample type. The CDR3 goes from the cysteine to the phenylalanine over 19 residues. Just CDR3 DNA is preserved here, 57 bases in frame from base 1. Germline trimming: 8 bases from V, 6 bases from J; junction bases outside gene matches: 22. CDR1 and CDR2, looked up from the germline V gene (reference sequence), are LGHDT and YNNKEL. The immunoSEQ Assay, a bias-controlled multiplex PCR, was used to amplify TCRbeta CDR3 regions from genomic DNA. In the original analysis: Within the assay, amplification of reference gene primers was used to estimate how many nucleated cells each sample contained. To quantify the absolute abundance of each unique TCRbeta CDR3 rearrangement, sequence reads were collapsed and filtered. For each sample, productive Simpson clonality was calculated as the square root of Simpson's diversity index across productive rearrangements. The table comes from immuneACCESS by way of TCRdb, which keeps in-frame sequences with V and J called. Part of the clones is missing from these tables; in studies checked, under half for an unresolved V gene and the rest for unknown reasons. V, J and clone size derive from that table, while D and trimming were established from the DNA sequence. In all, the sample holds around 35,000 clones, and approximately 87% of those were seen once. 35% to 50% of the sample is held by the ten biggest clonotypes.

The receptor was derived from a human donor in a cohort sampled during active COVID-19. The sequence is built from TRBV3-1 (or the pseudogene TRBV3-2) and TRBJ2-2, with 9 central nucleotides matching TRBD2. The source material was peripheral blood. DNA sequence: TGTGCCAGCCGGGGGTGCACGGCCCAAGGCGGGGGGGCCCCCGGGGAGCTGTTTTTT. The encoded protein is CASRGCTAQGGGAPGELFF.